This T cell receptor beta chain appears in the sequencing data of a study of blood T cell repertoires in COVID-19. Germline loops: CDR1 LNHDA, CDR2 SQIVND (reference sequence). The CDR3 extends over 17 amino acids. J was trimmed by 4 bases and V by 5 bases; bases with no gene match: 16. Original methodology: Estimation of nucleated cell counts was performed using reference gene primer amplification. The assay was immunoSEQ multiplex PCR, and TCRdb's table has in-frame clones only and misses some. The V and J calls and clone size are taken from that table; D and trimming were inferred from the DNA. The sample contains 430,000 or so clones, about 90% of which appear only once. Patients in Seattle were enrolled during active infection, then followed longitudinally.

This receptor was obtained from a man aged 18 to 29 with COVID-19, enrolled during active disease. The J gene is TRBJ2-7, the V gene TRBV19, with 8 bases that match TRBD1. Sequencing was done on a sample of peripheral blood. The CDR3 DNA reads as TGTGCCAGTAGTTCTGGGACAGGCCCCTTCGTGGGGTACGAGCAGTACTTC. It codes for CASSSGTGPFVGYEQYF. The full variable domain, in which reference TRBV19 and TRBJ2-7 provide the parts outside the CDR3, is DGGITQSPKYLFRKEGQNVTLSCEQNLNHDAMYWYRQDPGQGLRLIYYSQIVNDFQKGDIAEGYSVSREKKESFPLTVTSAQKNPTAFYLCASSSGTGPFVGYEQYFGPGTRLTVT.